One sample yielded the 30 T cell receptor beta chains listed below, sequenced in a study of cytotoxic CD8 clonotypes in ibrutinib-treated CLL. Generated by immunoSEQ multiplex PCR, the TCRdb table keeps only in-frame clones and is missing some. The table has 30,000 or so clones, less than 75% seen once. The material sequenced was PBMCs, taken before ibrutinib treatment. The receptors derive from a human donor with chronic lymphocytic leukemia.

The chain recombines TRBV5-1 with TRBJ2-2, with D unclear. The CDR3 runs to 13 residues. Germline V gives CDR1 SGHRS, CDR2 YFSETQ. Trimming took 2 bases from V and 4 from J, leaving 6 bases between them. CDR3 residues: CASSFRPTGELFF. The CDR3 nucleotides are TGCGCCAGCAGCTTTAGGCCCACCGGGGAGCTGTTTTTT.

The rearrangement joins TRBV28 to TRBJ1-5; a weak D match, TRBD1 (6 bases). From germline, CDR1 is MDHEN and CDR2 SYDVKM. The CDR3 runs to 15 residues. Trimming pared 7 bases from V and 3 bases from J, leaving 16 bases between. CDR3 nucleotides: TGTGCCAGCAATCTAGGGGGAGCCCTCAATCAGCCCCAGCATTTT. Translation: CASNLGGALNQPQHF.

This rearrangement joins TRBV25-1 to TRBJ2-2, with 8 bases fitting TRBD1. CDR3 length equals 15 residues. The V gene end was trimmed by 3 bases and the J gene end by 6 bases; junction bases not matched to a gene: 6. Germline CDR1 MGHDK, CDR2 SYGVNS. The CDR3 coding sequence is TGTGCCAGCAGTGACAGGGGGCGCGGGCCCGGGGAGCTGTTTTTT. Its protein product is CASSDRGRGPGELFF. Together with reference TRBV25-1 and TRBJ2-2, the CDR3 gives the full variable domain: EADIYQTPRYLVIGTGKKITLECSQTMGHDKMYWYQQDPGMELHLIHYSYGVNSTEKGDLSSESTVSRIRTEHFPLTLESARPSHTSQYLCASSDRGRGPGELFFGEGSRLTVL.

This chain uses TRBV11-2 with TRBJ2-5, with TRBD1 matching over 8 bases. Germline CDR1 is SGHAT and CDR2 is FQNNGV. Trimming cost V 1 base and J 5 bases; bases outside gene matches: 6. The CDR3 length is 15 residues. The CDR3 bases are TGTGCCAGCAGCTTAGGGACAGGGAGGAGGGAGACCCAGTACTTC. It specifies CASSLGTGRRETQYF. The full variable domain, its missing parts supplied by reference TRBV11-2 and TRBJ2-5, is EAGVAQSPRYKIIEKRQSVAFWCNPISGHATLYWYQQILGQGPKLLIQFQNNGVVDDSQLPKDRFSAERLKGVDSTLKIQPAKLEDSAVYLCASSLGTGRRETQYFGPGTRLLVL.

The chain combines TRBV9 with TRBJ2-3, with 9 bases identical to TRBD2. The length of the CDR3 is 16 residues. V lost 4 bases and J lost 2; bases outside the gene matches: 8. Germline V CDR1 and CDR2: SGDLS, YYNGEE. The CDR3 spells CASSTQREDITDTQYF. CDR3 coding DNA: TGTGCCAGCAGCACCCAGCGGGAGGATATCACAGATACGCAGTATTTT. Full variable domain (remainder filled in from reference TRBV9 and TRBJ2-3): DSGVTQTPKHLITATGQRVTLRCSPRSGDLSVYWYQQSLDQGLQFLIQYYNGEERAKGNILERFSAQQFPDLHSELNLSSLELGDSALYFCASSTQREDITDTQYFGPGTRLTVL.

This clone was counted a few times. This sequence joins TRBV10-3 and TRBJ1-2, with D maybe TRBD1 (6 bases). Trimming shortened V by 0 bases and J by 6 bases, and 8 bases separated the two germline ends. Germline-derived CDR1 and CDR2 are ENHRY and SYGVKD. The length of the CDR3 is 13 residues. The CDR3 DNA is TGTGCCATCAGTGAGTCATGGGGGCATGGCTACACCTTC. Amino acid sequence: CAISESWGHGYTF.

The J gene is TRBJ2-1, the V gene TRBV10-3; D call uncertain. There are 16 residues in the CDR3. CDR1 and CDR2 from the germline V gene are ENHRY and SYGVKD. Trimming took 4 bases from V and 9 from J, leaving 22 bases between them. The CDR3 loop reads CAISGSLRRSELEQFF. Here the CDR3 DNA reads TGTGCCATCAGTGGTAGCCTCCGACGGAGCGAACTTGAGCAGTTCTTC.

V is TRBV11-2 and J is TRBJ1-6; tentatively, D is TRBD1 (5 bases). The germline gives CDR1 SGHAT, CDR2 FQNNGV. The CDR3 length is 17 residues. Trimming pared 5 bases from V and 8 bases from J, leaving 22 bases between. DNA for the CDR3: TGTGCCAGCAGCCCAGAAGCCCGAGCAGGGAGCGATTCACCCCTCCACTTT. It yields the protein CASSPEARAGSDSPLHF.

The chain employs TRBV6-5 and TRBJ2-2; D may match TRBD1 or TRBD2 (5 bases each). The CDR3 contains 15 residues. Germline assignment: CDR1 MNHEY and CDR2 SVGAGI. Trimming cost V 5 bases and J 1 base, with 11 bases left between them. CDR3 bases: TGTGCCAGCAGTAGGGGACCTCTGAACACCGGGGAGCTGTTTTTT. Its protein product is CASSRGPLNTGELFF.

The CDR3 DNA reads as TGTGCCAGCAGCGTAGTTGGTAGCGGGGCAGATGAGCAGTTCTTC. Protein: CASSVVGSGADEQFF. The chain combines TRBV9 with TRBJ2-1, with 8 bases matching TRBD2. V lost 0 bases, J lost 8 bases, and 7 bases stayed unmatched. The germline V gene has CDR1 SGDLS and CDR2 YYNGEE. The CDR3 length is 15 residues.

The J gene is TRBJ1-2, the V gene TRBV6-5; 8 bases align to TRBD1. CDR1 and CDR2 from the germline V gene are MNHEY and SVGAGI. The V gene end was trimmed by 7 bases and the J gene end by 6 bases; junction bases not matched to a gene: 7. The CDR3 length is 13 residues. The DNA of the CDR3 is TGTGCCAGCACCCTCGACAGGGGACATGGCTACACCTTC. This encodes CASTLDRGHGYTF.

The chain recombines TRBV5-1 with TRBJ2-7; 8 bases fit TRBD1. Germline CDR1 and CDR2: SGHRS and YFSETQ. Trimming removed 4 bases from V and 6 bases from J; junction bases left unmatched: 9. CDR3 size: 14 residues. The CDR3 DNA is TGCGCCAGCAGCAGAGGGACAGGAGAGGCCGAGCAGTACTTC. It yields the protein CASSRGTGEAEQYF.

The chain is built from TRBV29-1 and TRBJ2-2, with D perhaps TRBD2 (6 bases). V was pared by 5 bases and J by 8 bases, with 18 bases between. This CDR3 has 14 amino acids. CDR1 and CDR2 from the germline V gene are SQVTM and ANQGSEA. CDR3 loop: CSVKGGAPAGELFF. The CDR3 region has the DNA TGCAGCGTTAAAGGCGGGGCCCCGGCGGGGGAGCTGTTTTTT.

The chain has TRBV7-9 and TRBJ2-3, with TRBD2 matching 7 bases. Germline V gene data show CDR1 as SEHNR and CDR2 as FQNEAQ (reference sequence). Trimming cost V 1 base and J 5 bases; bases outside gene matches: 12. CDR3 size: 17 residues. The CDR3 DNA follows: TGTGCCAGCAGCTTAGAGGCTACGAGCGGGGCGAGAGATACGCAGTATTTT. It yields the protein CASSLEATSGARDTQYF.

The chain is built from TRBV19 and TRBJ2-7; 9 positions agree with TRBD1. The CDR3 covers 14 residues. V lost 3 bases, J lost 2 bases, and 2 bases stayed unmatched. Germline V gene data show CDR1 as LNHDA and CDR2 as SQIVND (reference sequence). This CDR3 reads CASSMGQGPYEQYF. CDR3 sequence (DNA): TGTGCCAGTAGTATGGGACAGGGCCCCTACGAGCAGTACTTC. Supplemented by reference TRBV19 and TRBJ2-7, the full variable domain reads DGGITQSPKYLFRKEGQNVTLSCEQNLNHDAMYWYRQDPGQGLRLIYYSQIVNDFQKGDIAEGYSVSREKKESFPLTVTSAQKNPTAFYLCASSMGQGPYEQYFGPGTRLTVT.

V usage is TRBV11-2 and J usage is TRBJ2-3, with D unclear. V lost 5 bases and J lost 7, with 10 bases in between. The CDR3 runs to 12 residues. Germline CDR1 reads SGHAT; CDR2 reads FQNNGV. The CDR3 DNA reads as TGTGCCAGCAGCCCGACCAAATATACGCAGTATTTT. Protein: CASSPTKYTQYF.

The genes are TRBV5-4 and TRBJ2-3, with 10 bases matching TRBD2. CDR3 length: 16 amino acids. CDR1 SGHNT and CDR2 YYREEE come from the germline V gene (reference sequence). With V trimmed by 4 bases and J by 6 bases, 11 bases remained unmatched. CDR3 sequence: CASSSRTSGARDTQYF. CDR3 bases: TGTGCCAGCAGCAGCCGGACTAGCGGAGCTAGGGATACGCAGTATTTT.

The chain links TRBV6-6 to TRBJ2-5, with D possibly TRBD2 on 7 matching bases. Trimming shortened V by 10 bases and J by 2 bases, and 20 bases separated the two germline ends. The CDR3 totals 15 residues. Germline assignment: CDR1 MNHNY and CDR2 SVGAGI (reference sequence). The CDR3 region has the DNA TGTGCCACCCGAGGGGGGGGGCGCTCTCAAGAGACCCAGTACTTC. It encodes CATRGGGRSQETQYF.

This clone was picked up a small number of times. One end of the junction is discordant with germline, which a read error may explain. The chain employs TRBV27 and TRBJ2-6; 9 bases line up with TRBD1. The CDR3 is 16 amino acids. Germline CDR1 MNHEY, CDR2 SMNVEV (reference sequence). CDR3 loop: CATSGQGSKGANVLTF. CDR3 in DNA: TGTGCCACCAGTGGACAGGGGAGTAAGGGGGCCAACGTCCTGACTTTC.

The chain recombines TRBV7-7 with TRBJ2-7, with TRBD1 matching 8 bases. The trim removed 6 bases at V and 5 bases at J, leaving 6 bases unmatched. The germline gives CDR1 SSHAT, CDR2 FNYEAQ (reference sequence). This CDR3 comprises 13 residues. As DNA, the CDR3 is TGTGCCAGCAGTCGACAGGGGTTCCACGAGCAGTACTTC. This encodes CASSRQGFHEQYF.

The chain couples TRBV10-3 to TRBJ2-7, with 10 bases identical to TRBD1. The germline V gene has CDR1 ENHRY and CDR2 SYGVKD. Germline trimming cut 7 bases from V and 3 bases from J; bases unmatched to any gene: 6. The CDR3 runs to 14 residues. CDR3 protein: CAINPGQGNYEQYF. The CDR3 DNA sequence: TGTGCCATCAATCCGGGACAGGGGAACTACGAGCAGTACTTC.

This clone was picked up one time. V and J are TRBV6-1 and TRBJ2-2; TRBD1 matches at 7 bases. The CDR3 sequence is 15 residues long. The V segment lost 6 bases and the J segment 4 bases; nucleotides outside the gene matches: 8. CDR1 MNHNS and CDR2 SASEGT come from the germline V gene. CDR3 sequence reads: CASRNDRASTGELFF. CDR3 in DNA: TGTGCCAGCAGAAATGACAGGGCGTCCACCGGGGAGCTGTTTTTT.

This clone was seen a few times. This chain connects TRBV10-3 to TRBJ2-1; D assignment may be TRBD1 or TRBD2 (5 bases each). This CDR3 comprises 14 residues. Germline V gene sequence: CDR1 ENHRY, CDR2 SYGVKD. V lost 2 bases and J lost 8, with 13 bases in between. The CDR3 sequence is CAISEKRGGDEQFF. CDR3 nucleotides: TGTGCCATCAGTGAGAAGAGGGGCGGCGATGAGCAGTTCTTC.

This clone was observed a single time. This chain uses TRBV28 with TRBJ1-1; no firm D call. The V and J ends lost 2 bases and 10 bases respectively, with 17 bases between them. Germline V gene data show CDR1 as MDHEN and CDR2 as SYDVKM. There are 14 residues in the CDR3. CDR3 loop: CASSLPSSRPRAFF. The DNA for the CDR3 is TGTGCCAGCAGTTTACCAAGCTCCCGACCTCGAGCTTTCTTT.

The rearrangement uses TRBV5-1 and TRBJ2-2, with 7 bases aligning to TRBD2. The CDR3 is made up of 15 amino acids. V dropped 2 bases and J dropped 7; count of bases not matched to a gene: 8. Germline V gene data show CDR1 as SGHRS and CDR2 as YFSETQ. CDR3 sequence reads: CASSLASGTGGELFF. In nucleotides, the CDR3 is TGCGCCAGCAGCTTAGCTAGCGGCACCGGCGGGGAGCTGTTTTTT.

This chain uses TRBV5-4 with TRBJ2-5, with TRBD2 identical over 9 bases. With 2 bases clipped from V and 4 bases from J, the junction kept 9 bases outside the gene matches. The CDR3 totals 16 residues. The germline V gene has CDR1 SGHNT and CDR2 YYREEE (reference sequence). For the CDR3, the DNA is TGTGCCAGCAGCTTTGCCGGCGGGAGGGCCGGAGAGACCCAGTACTTC. Amino acid sequence: CASSFAGGRAGETQYF.

The rearrangement uses TRBV5-1 and TRBJ1-2, with 8 bases matching TRBD1. CDR1 and CDR2 (germline): SGHRS, YFSETQ. The CDR3 runs 14 residues. V was pared by 0 bases and J by 8 bases, with 6 bases of the junction left unmatched. The CDR3 nucleotides are TGCGCCAGCAGCTTGGCAGGACAGGGAAAAGGCTACACCTTC. This gives the protein CASSLAGQGKGYTF. The full variable domain, in which reference TRBV5-1 and TRBJ1-2 provide the parts outside the CDR3, is KAGVTQTPRYLIKTRGQQVTLSCSPISGHRSVSWYQQTPGQGLQFLFEYFSETQRNKGNFPGRFSGRQFSNSRSEMNVSTLELGDSALYLCASSLAGQGKGYTFGSGTRLTVV.

This clone appeared once. V gene TRBV5-5 combines with J gene TRBJ1-4; 7 nucleotides match TRBD1. The length of the CDR3 is 16 residues. V lost 0 bases and J lost 7; bases outside the gene matches: 9. The germline gives CDR1 SGHKS, CDR2 YYEKEE (reference sequence). CDR3 amino acids: CASSLAPRGGSEKLFF. The CDR3, as DNA: TGTGCCAGCAGCTTGGCCCCCAGGGGGGGCTCTGAAAAACTGTTTTTT.

V usage is TRBV18 and J usage is TRBJ2-4; D unresolved. The V and J ends lost 3 bases and 6 bases respectively, with 18 bases between them. Per the germline V gene, CDR1 is KGHSH and CDR2 is LQKENI. The CDR3 length is 16 residues. The CDR3 spells CASSPILHLVGNIQYF. The CDR3 nucleotides are TGTGCCAGCTCACCTATCTTACACCTTGTCGGAAACATTCAGTACTTC.

In this sample, this clone turned up a few times. The chain links TRBV11-3 to TRBJ2-1; D not resolved. Between the trimmed V and J ends, which lost 3 bases and 4 bases, there was a span of 13 bases. In germline, CDR1 is SGHNT, CDR2 YENEEA. This CDR3 contains 15 residues. Written as DNA, the CDR3 is TGTGCCAGCAGCTTCCGACACGGCAGTTACAATGAGCAGTTCTTC. Protein sequence: CASSFRHGSYNEQFF.